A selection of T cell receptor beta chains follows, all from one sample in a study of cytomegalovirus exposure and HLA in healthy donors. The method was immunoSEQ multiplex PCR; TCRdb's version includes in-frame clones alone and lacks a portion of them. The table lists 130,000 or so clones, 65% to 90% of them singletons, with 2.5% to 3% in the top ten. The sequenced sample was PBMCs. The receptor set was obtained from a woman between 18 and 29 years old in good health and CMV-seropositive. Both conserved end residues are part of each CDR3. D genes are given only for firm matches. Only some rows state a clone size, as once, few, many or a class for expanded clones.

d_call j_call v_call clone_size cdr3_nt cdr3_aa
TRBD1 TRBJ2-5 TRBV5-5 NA TGTGCCAGCATCCCCGGGACAGGGGTTTATGAGACCCAGTACTTC CASIPGTGVYETQYF
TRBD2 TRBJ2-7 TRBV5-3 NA TGTGCCAGAAGCTTGCCTGGGACTAGCGGGGCTTACGAGCAGTACTTC CARSLPGTSGAYEQYF
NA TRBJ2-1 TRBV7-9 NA TGTGCCAGCAGCTCCCGGAGGGGTTGGAGCTCCTACAATGAGCAGTTCTTC CASSSRRGWSSYNEQFF
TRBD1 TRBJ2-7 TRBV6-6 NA TGTGCCAGCAGTTACTGGGACAGCTACGAGCAGTACTTC CASSYWDSYEQYF
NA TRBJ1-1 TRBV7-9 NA TGTGCCAGCAGCTCCATGGGCGACACTGAAGCTTTCTTT CASSSMGDTEAFF
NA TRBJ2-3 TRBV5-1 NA TGCGCCAGCAGCTTGGAACCAGAAGTGGGCACAGATACGCAGTATTTT CASSLEPEVGTDTQYF
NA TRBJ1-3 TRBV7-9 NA TGTGCCAGCAGCTGGTACTCAAGCTCTGGAAACACCATATATTTT CASSWYSSSGNTIYF
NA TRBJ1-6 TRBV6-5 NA TGTGCCAGCACCCCTAGCCCTAACGTCGGGTCACCCCTCCACTTT CASTPSPNVGSPLHF
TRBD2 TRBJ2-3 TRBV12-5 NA TGTGCTAGTGGTTTGGTAGTCATCCCGGGACTAGCGGGGGCCGCGGGGACGCAGTATTTT CASGLVVIPGLAGAAGTQYF
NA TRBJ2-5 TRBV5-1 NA TGCGCCAGCAGTGAGCGGGAAGAGACCCAGTACTTC CASSEREETQYF
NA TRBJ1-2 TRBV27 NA TGTGCCAGCAGTTCATTGGGCAACTATGGCTACACCTTC CASSSLGNYGYTF
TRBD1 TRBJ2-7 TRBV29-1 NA TGCAGCGGTCTGGCACAGGGGCCCTACGAGCAGTACTTC CSGLAQGPYEQYF
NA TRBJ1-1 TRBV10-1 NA TGCGCCAGCAGTCCTCAGGTGTACACTGAAGCTTTCTTT CASSPQVYTEAFF
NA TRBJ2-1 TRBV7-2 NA TGTGCCAGCAGCTCACCCCCGGGGGAATCCTACAATGAGCAGTTCTTC CASSSPPGESYNEQFF
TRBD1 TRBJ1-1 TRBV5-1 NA TGCGCCAGCAGCGGGTCAGGGGGCAACACTGAAGCTTTCTTT CASSGSGGNTEAFF
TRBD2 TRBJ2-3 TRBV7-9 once TGTGCCAGCAGCCCAGGGAGCGGGGGGTCCGGCGATACGCAGTATTTT CASSPGSGGSGDTQYF
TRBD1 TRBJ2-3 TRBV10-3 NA TGTGCCATCAGTGAGTCGACAGGGCGGACAGATACGCAGTATTTT CAISESTGRTDTQYF
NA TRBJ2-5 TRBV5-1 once TGCGCCAGCAGCTTGGAGTCGGTTAATACGGAGACCCAGTACTTC CASSLESVNTETQYF
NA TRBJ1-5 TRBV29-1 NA TGCAGCGCCCGTCAGGGATCCAATCAGCCCCAGCATTTT CSARQGSNQPQHF
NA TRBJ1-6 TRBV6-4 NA TGTGCCAGCAGTGACTCCTGGGGGCCGGATTCACCCCTCCACTTT CASSDSWGPDSPLHF
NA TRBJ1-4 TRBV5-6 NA TGTGCCAGCGGTCAGGGGCATAATGAAAAACTGTTTTTT CASGQGHNEKLFF
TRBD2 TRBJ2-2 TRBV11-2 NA TGTGCCAGCAGACCGGGACTAGCGGGGGGAATTACGAACACCGGGGAGCTGTTTTTT CASRPGLAGGITNTGELFF
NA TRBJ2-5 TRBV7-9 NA TGTGCCAGCAGCCCACCCCTATGGGACACAAATCAAGAGACCCAGTACTTC CASSPPLWDTNQETQYF
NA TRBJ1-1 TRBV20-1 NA TGCAGGGCGGGTCCGTACACTGAAGCTTTCTTT CRAGPYTEAFF
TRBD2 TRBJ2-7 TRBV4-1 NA TGCGCCAGCAGCCAAGGACTAGCGGGGGCCTACGAGCAGTACTTC CASSQGLAGAYEQYF
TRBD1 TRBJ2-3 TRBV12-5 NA TGTGCTAGTGGTTTGCGGACAGGCTTCACAGATACGCAGTATTTT CASGLRTGFTDTQYF
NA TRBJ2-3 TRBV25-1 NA TGTGCCAGCAGTGAATATAGGGGAGATACGCAGTATTTT CASSEYRGDTQYF
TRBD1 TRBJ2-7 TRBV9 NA TGTGCCAGCAGCCCTGGGGACAGCTACGAGCAGTACTTC CASSPGDSYEQYF
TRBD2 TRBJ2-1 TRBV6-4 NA TGTGCCAGCAGTCGAACTAGCGGGGGGACTCTATACAATGAGCAGTTCTTC CASSRTSGGTLYNEQFF
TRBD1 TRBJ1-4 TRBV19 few TGTGCCAGTAGTGGGGACAGGAATGAAAAACTGTTTTTT CASSGDRNEKLFF
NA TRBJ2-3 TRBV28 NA TGTGCCAGCAGGGGGCAAAGCACAGATACGCAGTATTTT CASRGQSTDTQYF
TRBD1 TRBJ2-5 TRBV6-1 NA TGTGCCAGCAGCCTGACAGGGCTGGACCCAGAGACCCAGTACTTC CASSLTGLDPETQYF
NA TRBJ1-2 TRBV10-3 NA TGTGCCATCAGTGAGTCGGAGCCTAACTATGGCTACACCTTC CAISESEPNYGYTF
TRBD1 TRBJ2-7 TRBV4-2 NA TGTGCCAGCAGCCGATCCGGGACAGATTATTACGAGCAGTACTTC CASSRSGTDYYEQYF
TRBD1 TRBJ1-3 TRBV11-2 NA TGTGCCAGCAGCTTCGACAGGGAGGGAAACACCATATATTTT CASSFDREGNTIYF
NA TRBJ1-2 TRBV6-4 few TGTGCCAGCAGCCCGGGGGGGGAAGGTGGCTACACCTTC CASSPGGEGGYTF
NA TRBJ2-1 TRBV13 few TGTGCCAGCAGCTTCAGACAGGTCGACAATGAGCAGTTCTTC CASSFRQVDNEQFF
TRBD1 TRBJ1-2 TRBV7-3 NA TGTGCCAGCAGCTTCGCCGGGACAGGGGCCTATGGCTACACCTTC CASSFAGTGAYGYTF
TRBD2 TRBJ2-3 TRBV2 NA TGTGCCAGCAGTGGGGTAGCGGGGGGGGATACGCAGTATTTT CASSGVAGGDTQYF
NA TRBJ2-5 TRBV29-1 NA TGCAGCGCTGTTTTAGGGGCTGAGACCCAGTACTTC CSAVLGAETQYF
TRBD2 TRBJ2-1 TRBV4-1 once TGCGCCAGCAGCCAAGGGGGAGGGAAGCGCTCCTACAATGAGCAGTTCTTC CASSQGGGKRSYNEQFF
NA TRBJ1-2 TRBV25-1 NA TGTGCCAGCAGTGAATACCGAACAGGGTTCGGCTACACCTTC CASSEYRTGFGYTF
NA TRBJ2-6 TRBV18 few TGTGCCAGCTCACCGAGGTATAACCCGGGGACATTCGCCTCTGGGGCCAACGTCCTGACTTTC CASSPRYNPGTFASGANVLTF